There are a few counts of the clone carrying this T cell receptor (beta chain). Antigen: not known. The entry originates in a study of T cell repertoires in cytomegalovirus infection. Study-level information: TCR beta signatures that were public indicated CMV infection and matching HLA type. Study results and caveats: What dominated the ex vivo response were HLA-C-restricted CMV-specific TCR beta clonotypes. Summed public TCR beta family frequency identified CMV carriers bearing the relevant HLA.

TCRdb recomputed calls from the reads with MiXCR, one row per CDR3 protein. The profile shows around 260,000 distinct CDR3 sequences, roughly 26% of them singletons. Germline lookup yields CDR1 SGHRS and CDR2 YFSETQ. This CDR3 is 15 amino acids long. Unmatched junction bases numbered 9, after V lost 2 bases and J lost 8 bases. The receptor's source is a human donor in good health (CMV status not recorded). Some clones in this sample may be carry-over from other donors' samples. Sample: PBMCs. The genes are TRBV5-1 and TRBJ1-4; 7 bases line up with TRBD1. CDR3 DNA: TGCGCCAGCAGCTTCGGATTGACAGGGCTGGAAAAACTGTTTTTT. Encoded protein: CASSFGLTGLEKLFF.